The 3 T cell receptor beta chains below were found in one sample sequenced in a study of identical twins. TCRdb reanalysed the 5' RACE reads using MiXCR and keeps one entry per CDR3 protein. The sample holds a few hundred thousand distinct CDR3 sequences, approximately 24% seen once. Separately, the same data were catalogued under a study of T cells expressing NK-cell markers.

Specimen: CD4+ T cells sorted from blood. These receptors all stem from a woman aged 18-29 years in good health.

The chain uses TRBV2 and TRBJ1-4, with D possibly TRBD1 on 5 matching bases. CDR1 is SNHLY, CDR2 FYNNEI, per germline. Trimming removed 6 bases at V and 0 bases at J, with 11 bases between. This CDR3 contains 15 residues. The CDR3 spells CASRRTPTTNEKLFF. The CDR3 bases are TGTGCCAGCAGGCGGACACCCACAACTAATGAAAAACTGTTTTTT.

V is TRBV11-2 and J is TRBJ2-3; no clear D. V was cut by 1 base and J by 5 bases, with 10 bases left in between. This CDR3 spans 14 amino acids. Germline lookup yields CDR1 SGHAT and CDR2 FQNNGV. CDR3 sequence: CASSLASFRDTQYF. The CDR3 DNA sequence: TGTGCCAGCAGCTTAGCCTCTTTCAGAGATACGCAGTATTTT.

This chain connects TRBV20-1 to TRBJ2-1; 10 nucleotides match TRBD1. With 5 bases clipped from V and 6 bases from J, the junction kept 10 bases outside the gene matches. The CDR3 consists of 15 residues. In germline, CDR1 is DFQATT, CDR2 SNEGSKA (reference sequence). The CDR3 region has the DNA TGCAGTGCTTTATACCGGGACAGGGGATTCAATGAGCAGTTCTTC. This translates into CSALYRDRGFNEQFF.